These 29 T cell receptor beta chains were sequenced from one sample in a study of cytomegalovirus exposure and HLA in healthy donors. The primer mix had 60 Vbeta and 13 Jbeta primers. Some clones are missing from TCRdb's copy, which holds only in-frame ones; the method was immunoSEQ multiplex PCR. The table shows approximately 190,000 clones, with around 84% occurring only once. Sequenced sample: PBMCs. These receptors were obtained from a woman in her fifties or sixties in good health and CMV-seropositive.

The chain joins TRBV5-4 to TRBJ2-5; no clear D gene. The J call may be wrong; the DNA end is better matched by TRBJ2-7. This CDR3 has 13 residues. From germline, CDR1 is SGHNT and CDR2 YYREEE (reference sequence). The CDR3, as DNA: TGTGCCAGCAGCTTGCCAACACAGTACGAGCAGTACTTC. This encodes CASSLPTQYEQYF.

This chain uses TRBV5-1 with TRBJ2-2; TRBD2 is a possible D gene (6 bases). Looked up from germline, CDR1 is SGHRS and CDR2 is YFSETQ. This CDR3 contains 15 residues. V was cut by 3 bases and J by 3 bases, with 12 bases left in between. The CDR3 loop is CASSWRGTDTGELFF. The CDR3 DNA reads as TGCGCCAGCAGCTGGCGGGGTACGGACACCGGGGAGCTGTTTTTT.

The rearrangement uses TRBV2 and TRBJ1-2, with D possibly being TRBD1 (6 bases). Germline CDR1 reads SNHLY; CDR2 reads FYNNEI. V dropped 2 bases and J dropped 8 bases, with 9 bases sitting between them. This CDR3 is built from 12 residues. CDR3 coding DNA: TGTGCCAGCAGTGAACAGGGGCCGGGCTACACCTTC. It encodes CASSEQGPGYTF. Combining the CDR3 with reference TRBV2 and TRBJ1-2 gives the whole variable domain EPEVTQTPSHQVTQMGQEVILRCVPISNHLYFYWYRQILGQKVEFLVSFYNNEISEKSEIFDDQFSVERPDGSNFTLKIRSTKLEDSAMYFCASSEQGPGYTFGSGTRLTVV.

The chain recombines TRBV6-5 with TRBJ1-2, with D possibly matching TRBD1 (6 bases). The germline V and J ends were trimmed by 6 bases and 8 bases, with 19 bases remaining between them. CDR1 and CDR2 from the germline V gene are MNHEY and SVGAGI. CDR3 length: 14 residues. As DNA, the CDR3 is TGTGCCAGCAGCCGGACAGCGGCATTGAGAGGCTACACCTTC. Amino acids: CASSRTAALRGYTF.

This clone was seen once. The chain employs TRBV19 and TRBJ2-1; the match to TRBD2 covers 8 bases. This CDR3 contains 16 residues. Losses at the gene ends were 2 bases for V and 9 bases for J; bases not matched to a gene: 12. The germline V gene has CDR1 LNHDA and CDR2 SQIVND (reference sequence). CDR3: CASSISYLGGAGEQFF. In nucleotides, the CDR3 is TGTGCCAGTAGTATAAGTTATCTCGGGGGGGCGGGTGAGCAGTTCTTC.

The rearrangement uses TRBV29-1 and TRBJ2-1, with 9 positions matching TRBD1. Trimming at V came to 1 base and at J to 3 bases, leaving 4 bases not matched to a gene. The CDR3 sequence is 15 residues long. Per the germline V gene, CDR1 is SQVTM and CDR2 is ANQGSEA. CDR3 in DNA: TGCAGCGTTGAAGGGGGGACAGGGTTCTACAATGAGCAGTTCTTC. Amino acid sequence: CSVEGGTGFYNEQFF.

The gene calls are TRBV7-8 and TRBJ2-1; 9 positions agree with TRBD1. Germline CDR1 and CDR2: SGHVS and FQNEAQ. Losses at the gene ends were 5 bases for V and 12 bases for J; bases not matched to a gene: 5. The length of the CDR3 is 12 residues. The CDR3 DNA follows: TGTGCCAGCAGCCCGGACAGGGGTAGGCAGTTCTTC. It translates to CASSPDRGRQFF.

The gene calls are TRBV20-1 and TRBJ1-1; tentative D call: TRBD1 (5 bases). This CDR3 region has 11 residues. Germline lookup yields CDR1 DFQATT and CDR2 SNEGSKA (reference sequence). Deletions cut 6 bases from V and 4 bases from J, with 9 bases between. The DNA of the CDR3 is TGCAGTGCGGGGGGTTTCACTGAAGCTTTCTTT. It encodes CSAGGFTEAFF.

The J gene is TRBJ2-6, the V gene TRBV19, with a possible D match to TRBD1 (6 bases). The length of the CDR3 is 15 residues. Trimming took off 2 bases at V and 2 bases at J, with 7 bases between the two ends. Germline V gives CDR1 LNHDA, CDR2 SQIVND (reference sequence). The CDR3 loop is CASSITGPGANVLTF. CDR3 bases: TGTGCCAGTAGTATAACAGGGCCTGGGGCCAACGTCCTGACTTTC.

CDR3: CASKGQAGSPLHF. DNA of the CDR3: TGTGCCAGTAAGGGACAGGCGGGATCACCCCTCCACTTT. V and J are TRBV25-1 and TRBJ1-6; TRBD1 agrees at 8 bases. The V and J ends lost 9 bases and 10 bases, in that order; junction bases with no gene match: 8. The CDR3 length is 13 residues. Germline V gene sequence: CDR1 MGHDK, CDR2 SYGVNS. The entire variable domain, with the rest obtained from reference TRBV25-1 and TRBJ1-6, is as follows: EADIYQTPRYLVIGTGKKITLECSQTMGHDKMYWYQQDPGMELHLIHYSYGVNSTEKGDLSSESTVSRIRTEHFPLTLESARPSHTSQYLCASKGQAGSPLHFGNGTRLTVT.

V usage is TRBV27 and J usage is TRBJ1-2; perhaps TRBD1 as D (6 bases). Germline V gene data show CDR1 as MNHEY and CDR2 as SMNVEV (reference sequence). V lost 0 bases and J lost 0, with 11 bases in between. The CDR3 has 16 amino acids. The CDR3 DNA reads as TGTGCCAGCAGTTTATCCTCAGGGGCAGCTAACTATGGCTACACCTTC. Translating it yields CASSLSSGAANYGYTF.

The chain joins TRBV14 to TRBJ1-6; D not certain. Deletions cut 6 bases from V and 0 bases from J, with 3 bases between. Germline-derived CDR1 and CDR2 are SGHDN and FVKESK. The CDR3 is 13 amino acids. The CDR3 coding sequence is TGTGCCAGCAGGAGCTCCTATAATTCACCCCTCCACTTT. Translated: CASRSSYNSPLHF.

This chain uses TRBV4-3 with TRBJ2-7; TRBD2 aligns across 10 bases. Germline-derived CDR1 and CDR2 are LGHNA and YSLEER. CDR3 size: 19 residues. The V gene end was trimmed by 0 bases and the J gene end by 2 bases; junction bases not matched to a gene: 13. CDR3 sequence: CASSQDWASGGPGPYEQYF. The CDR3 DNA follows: TGCGCCAGCAGCCAAGATTGGGCTAGCGGGGGCCCAGGCCCCTACGAGCAGTACTTC.

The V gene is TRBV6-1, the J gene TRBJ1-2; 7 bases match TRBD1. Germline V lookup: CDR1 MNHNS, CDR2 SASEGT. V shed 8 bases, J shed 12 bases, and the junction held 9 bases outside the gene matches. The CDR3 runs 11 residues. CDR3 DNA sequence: TGTGCCAGCGGGTACAGGGGACCGGACACCTTC. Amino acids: CASGYRGPDTF.

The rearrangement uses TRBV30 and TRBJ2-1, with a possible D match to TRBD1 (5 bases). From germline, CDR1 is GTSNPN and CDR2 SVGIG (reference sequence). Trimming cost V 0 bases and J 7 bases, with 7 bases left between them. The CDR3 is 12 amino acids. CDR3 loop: CAWSVKGNEQFF. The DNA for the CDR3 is TGTGCCTGGAGTGTAAAGGGGAATGAGCAGTTCTTC.

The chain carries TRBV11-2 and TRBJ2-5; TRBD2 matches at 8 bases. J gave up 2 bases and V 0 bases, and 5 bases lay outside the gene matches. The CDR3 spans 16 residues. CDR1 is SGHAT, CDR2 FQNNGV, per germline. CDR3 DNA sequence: TGTGCCAGCAGCTTAGAAAAGCGGGGGATTCAAGAGACCCAGTACTTC. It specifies CASSLEKRGIQETQYF.

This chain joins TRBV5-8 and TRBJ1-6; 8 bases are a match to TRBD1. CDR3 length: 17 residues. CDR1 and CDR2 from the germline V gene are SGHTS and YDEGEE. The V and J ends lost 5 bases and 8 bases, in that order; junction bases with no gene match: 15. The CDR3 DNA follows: TGTGCCAGCAGATTTCGAGCCAAATACAGGGGGGATTCACCCCTCCACTTT. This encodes CASRFRAKYRGDSPLHF.

CDR3 nucleotide sequence: TGTGCCAGCAAACCCGGGACAGTCTACGAGCAGTACTTC. Its protein is CASKPGTVYEQYF. This chain links TRBV6-6 with TRBJ2-7, with TRBD1 identical over 7 bases. V shed 7 bases, J shed 3 bases, and the junction held 6 bases outside the gene matches. Germline CDR1 reads MNHNY; CDR2 reads SVGAGI (reference sequence). The CDR3 runs to 13 residues.

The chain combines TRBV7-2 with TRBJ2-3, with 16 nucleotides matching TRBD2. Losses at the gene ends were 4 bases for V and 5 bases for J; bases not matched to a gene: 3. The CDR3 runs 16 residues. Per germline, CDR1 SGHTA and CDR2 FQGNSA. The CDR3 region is CASSSGLAGGLDTQYF. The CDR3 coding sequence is TGTGCCAGCAGCTCGGGACTAGCGGGGGGGCTAGATACGCAGTATTTT.

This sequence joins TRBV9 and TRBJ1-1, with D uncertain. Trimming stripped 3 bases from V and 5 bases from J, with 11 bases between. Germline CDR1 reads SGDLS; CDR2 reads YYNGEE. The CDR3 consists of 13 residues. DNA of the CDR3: TGTGCCAGCAGCGCGTCCCCGGGGACTGAAGCTTTCTTT. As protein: CASSASPGTEAFF.

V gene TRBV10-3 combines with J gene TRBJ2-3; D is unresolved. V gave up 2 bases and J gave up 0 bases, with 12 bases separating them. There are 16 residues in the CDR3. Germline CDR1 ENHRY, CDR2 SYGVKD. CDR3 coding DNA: TGTGCCATCAGTGAGCTAAGTGTTAGTAGCACAGATACGCAGTATTTT. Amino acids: CAISELSVSSTDTQYF.

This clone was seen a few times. The CDR3 region has the DNA TGTGCCAGCAGTTTGACTAGCGGGGGTACAGATACGCAGTATTTT. This translates into CASSLTSGGTDTQYF. The V and J genes are TRBV27 and TRBJ2-3, with TRBD2 identical over 12 bases. CDR3 size: 15 residues. Trimming cost V 3 bases and J 3 bases; bases outside gene matches: 1. Germline loops: CDR1 MNHEY, CDR2 SMNVEV (reference sequence).

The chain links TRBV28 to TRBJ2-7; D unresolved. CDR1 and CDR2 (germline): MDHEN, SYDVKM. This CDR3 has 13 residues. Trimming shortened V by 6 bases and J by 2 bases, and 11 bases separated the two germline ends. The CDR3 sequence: CASRPRDTYEQYF. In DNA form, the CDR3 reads TGTGCCAGCAGACCCCGTGACACCTACGAGCAGTACTTC.

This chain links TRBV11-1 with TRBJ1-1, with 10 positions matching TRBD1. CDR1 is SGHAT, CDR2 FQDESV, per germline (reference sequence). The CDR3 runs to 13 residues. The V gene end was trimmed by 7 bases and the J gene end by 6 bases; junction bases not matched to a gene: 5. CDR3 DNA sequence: TGTGCCAGCACCCAGACAGGGGGCTCTGAAGCTTTCTTT. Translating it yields CASTQTGGSEAFF.

The CDR3 protein is CASSRGQANYGYTF. The CDR3 DNA follows: TGTGCCAGCAGTCGGGGACAGGCTAACTATGGCTACACCTTC. This sequence joins TRBV28 and TRBJ1-2; TRBD1 matches at 8 bases. After removal of 5 bases from V and 0 bases from J, the junction contained 2 bases not matched to a gene. Germline loops: CDR1 MDHEN, CDR2 SYDVKM. The length of the CDR3 is 14 residues.

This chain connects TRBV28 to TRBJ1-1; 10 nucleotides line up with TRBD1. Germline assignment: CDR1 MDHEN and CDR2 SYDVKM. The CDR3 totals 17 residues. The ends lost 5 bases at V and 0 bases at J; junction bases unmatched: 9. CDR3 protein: CASSLGQGEFLNTEAFF. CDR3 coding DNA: TGTGCCAGCAGTCTCGGACAGGGGGAATTTCTGAACACTGAAGCTTTCTTT. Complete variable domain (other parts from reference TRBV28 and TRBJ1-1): DVKVTQSSRYLVKRTGEKVFLECVQDMDHENMFWYRQDPGLGLRLIYFSYDVKMKEKGDIPEGYSVSREKKERFSLILESASTNQTSMYLCASSLGQGEFLNTEAFFGQGTRLTVV.

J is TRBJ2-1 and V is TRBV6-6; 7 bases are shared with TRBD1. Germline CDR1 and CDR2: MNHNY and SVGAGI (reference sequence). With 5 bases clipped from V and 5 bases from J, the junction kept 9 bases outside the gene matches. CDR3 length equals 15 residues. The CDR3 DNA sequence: TGTGCCAGCAGTAACAGGGGCCTTACCCACAATGAGCAGTTCTTC. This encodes CASSNRGLTHNEQFF.

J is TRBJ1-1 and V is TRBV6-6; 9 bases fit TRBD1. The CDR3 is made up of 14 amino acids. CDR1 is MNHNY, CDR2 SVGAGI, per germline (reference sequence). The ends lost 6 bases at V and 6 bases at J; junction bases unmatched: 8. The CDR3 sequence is CASSHRGPRAEAFF. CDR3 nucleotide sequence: TGTGCCAGCAGCCACAGGGGGCCTAGGGCTGAAGCTTTCTTT.

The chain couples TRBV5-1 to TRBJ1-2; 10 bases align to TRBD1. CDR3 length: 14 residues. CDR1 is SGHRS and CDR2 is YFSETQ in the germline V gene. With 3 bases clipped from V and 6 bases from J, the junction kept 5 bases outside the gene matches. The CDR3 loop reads CASSSDRGLDGYTF. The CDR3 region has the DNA TGCGCCAGCAGCTCGGACAGGGGGTTAGATGGCTACACCTTC.